The sequence of this T cell receptor (beta chain) was determined in a study of blood T cell repertoires in COVID-19. Overall study: The samples span acute and convalescent COVID-19 from the United States, Italy and Spain.

Cohorts were assigned according to the clinical history that participants reported. Germline V gene data show CDR1 as SNHLY and CDR2 as FYNNEI. V dropped 6 bases and J dropped 7; count of bases not matched to a gene: 7. CDR3 length: 13 amino acids. The protocol was immunoSEQ multiplex PCR, while the TCRdb copy is restricted to in-frame clones and leaves out a portion. The repertoire holds around 380,000 clones, with more than 70% as singletons. The genes are TRBV2 and TRBJ1-1, with 8 bases aligning to TRBD1. The sequence derives from a man aged 25-40 years who had recovered from COVID-19. The sample comprised PBMCs or T cells enriched from blood (not recorded which). CDR3 coding DNA: TGTGCCAGCAGGATGGACAGGGCCGGTGAAGCTTTCTTT. Residues: CASRMDRAGEAFF.